These T cell receptor beta chains were read from a single sample in a study of cytomegalovirus exposure and HLA in healthy donors. Produced via immunoSEQ multiplex PCR; TCRdb's table is partial and in-frame only. The sample has about 150,000 clones, approximately 91% seen once. Sample: PBMCs. These receptors came from a middle-aged woman in good health and CMV-seronegative. Both conserved end residues are trimmed from each CDR3. Each record gives: V gene, CDR3 protein.

v_gene: TRBV7-8
CDR3aa: ASSLASLYEQY

v_gene: TRBV7-3
CDR3aa: ASSRSGSDEQF

v_gene: TRBV7-9
CDR3aa: ASSLPGNTIY

v_gene: TRBV6-1
CDR3aa: ASNVGGGNSYEQY

v_gene: TRBV7-6
CDR3aa: ASSRGGGGQPQH

v_gene: TRBV4-1
CDR3aa: ASSHHSGRAVDTQY

v_gene: TRBV23-1
CDR3aa: ASSQSGPRDLTPPGVIQDTQY

v_gene: TRBV19
CDR3aa: ASTDSGGAQETQY

v_gene: TRBV7-6
CDR3aa: ASSLGGQGAYEQY

v_gene: TRBV5-4
CDR3aa: ASSFTGVVEQY

v_gene: TRBV18
CDR3aa: ASSPGGASYEQY

v_gene: TRBV4-1
CDR3aa: ASSQEAGGLGGELF

v_gene: TRBV11-2
CDR3aa: ASSQRDGYT

v_gene: TRBV6-5
CDR3aa: ASSWSPVVYNSPLH

v_gene: TRBV7-9
CDR3aa: ASSGLTGGQETQY

v_gene: TRBV2
CDR3aa: ASSDSGGYSNQPQH

v_gene: TRBV6-5
CDR3aa: ASSRDPTDTQY

v_gene: TRBV5-1
CDR3aa: ASSLVDRGENEQF

v_gene: TRBV9
CDR3aa: ASSVGSPNYGYT

v_gene: TRBV2
CDR3aa: ASSELPSGWEDTQY

v_gene: TRBV7-9
CDR3aa: ASSLLAGTTDTQY

v_gene: TRBV6-1
CDR3aa: ASSEQGQSPLH

v_gene: TRBV4-2
CDR3aa: ASSQDWGASGRVRNEQF

v_gene: TRBV7-9
CDR3aa: AITAGESYEQY

v_gene: TRBV6-5
CDR3aa: ASSYGAGTAGNTIY

v_gene: TRBV11-2
CDR3aa: ASSPPASSYEQY

v_gene: TRBV7-9
CDR3aa: SSSLPGGIEAF

v_gene: TRBV29-1
CDR3aa: SVDPGTGITGLRADTQY

v_gene: TRBV7-2
CDR3aa: ASSTSGTLAGELF

v_gene: TRBV28
CDR3aa: ASSGQGRAAF

v_gene: TRBV7-2
CDR3aa: ASSPKLGGEQF

v_gene: TRBV10-1
CDR3aa: ASLVRECRQVSSQCTEAF

v_gene: TRBV14
CDR3aa: ATGRQGLGAEAF

v_gene: TRBV19
CDR3aa: ASSGTGESGGANVLT

v_gene: TRBV7-3
CDR3aa: ASSRYSGDLYEQY

v_gene: TRBV4-2
CDR3aa: ASSQDSTARREQY

v_gene: TRBV5-4
CDR3aa: ASSSKGDYGYT

v_gene: TRBV4-1
CDR3aa: ASSLTGGKYGYT

v_gene: TRBV7-9
CDR3aa: ASSFEGDTQY

v_gene: TRBV18
CDR3aa: ASSRGGASQGRGTEAF

v_gene: TRBV7-2
CDR3aa: ASSLARGTQY

v_gene: TRBV6-5
CDR3aa: ASSYGTGGSPQH

v_gene: TRBV5-1
CDR3aa: ASSSGTSGSVGLF

v_gene: TRBV5-1
CDR3aa: ASSPGLAPIETQY

v_gene: TRBV27
CDR3aa: ASSSYADRGFSYEQY

v_gene: TRBV7-2
CDR3aa: ASTPPGQPRETQY

v_gene: TRBV28
CDR3aa: ASSWGMGRVQPQH

v_gene: TRBV30
CDR3aa: AWATGLVETQY

v_gene: TRBV25-1
CDR3aa: ASSDLQGGRETQY

v_gene: TRBV5-4
CDR3aa: ASGDGANTGELF

v_gene: TRBV5-4
CDR3aa: ASSFGLAQYNEQF

v_gene: TRBV5-1
CDR3aa: ASSGGTAKDYEQY

v_gene: TRBV2
CDR3aa: AGATGSGANVLT

v_gene: TRBV2
CDR3aa: ASRGEVNEQF

v_gene: TRBV6-6
CDR3aa: ASNLGGGDYGYT

v_gene: TRBV7-8
CDR3aa: ASSWAVGPVTEAF

v_gene: TRBV13
CDR3aa: ASSSPIGQAADTQY

v_gene: TRBV14
CDR3aa: ASSGQVNTEAF

v_gene: TRBV7-9
CDR3aa: ASSLNWFAGSGQGYGYT

v_gene: TRBV11-1
CDR3aa: ASSTPGYNEQF